This T cell receptor (beta chain) was documented in a study of T cells in Graves' hyperthyroidism and ophthalmopathy. At the level of the study: Initial diagnosis, before any treatment, was when peripheral blood was collected.

Exclusions: uncontrolled infection, other autoimmune disease, pregnancy, lactation. The authors obtained PBMCs from 10 ml of fresh peripheral blood. General study findings and limits: Most thyroid clonotypes expanded above 0.001 appeared in blood too.

TCR beta CDR3 regions were amplified from RNA. Using the HTBI primer set, a first-round RT-PCR was run on the TCR CDR3. Each CDR3 protein gets one entry after TCRdb re-called the multiplex PCR reads with MiXCR. The repertoire holds more than 300,000 distinct CDR3 sequences, with roughly 13% as singletons. V was clipped by 7 bases and J by 3 bases; unmatched bases: 9. Per the germline V gene, CDR1 is MDHEN and CDR2 is SYDVKM. This CDR3 spans 14 amino acids. About this clonotype: Its specificity is unknown.

The sequence derives from a young woman with Graves' hyperthyroidism. The chain couples TRBV28 to TRBJ2-7; 7 positions agree with TRBD1. Sequences were obtained from blood. The CDR3 is CASTATGQGYEQYF. The CDR3 nucleotides are TGTGCCAGCACCGCGACAGGGCAAGGCTACGAGCAGTACTTC. Full variable domain (outside the CDR3, taken from reference TRBV28 and TRBJ2-7): DVKVTQSSRYLVKRTGEKVFLECVQDMDHENMFWYRQDPGLGLRLIYFSYDVKMKEKGDIPEGYSVSREKKERFSLILESASTNQTSMYLCASTATGQGYEQYFGPGTRLTVT.